This record looks at one T cell receptor (beta chain) sequence and its context. No antigen is known for it. Every isolated RNA sample was fully reverse transcribed, so sequencing captured expressed TCRB transcripts. The table came from immunoSEQ multiplex PCR; TCRdb's copy has only in-frame clones and leaves some out. In the table there are tens of thousands of clones, around three fifths of which are singletons. This sample was taken from a study of beta chain features in type 1 diabetes. Study results and limitations: TCRB CDR3s from Type 1 diabetes patients were moderately but significantly shorter in all four CD4+ subsets. More deletions and fewer insertions at VDJ junctions were seen in type 1 diabetes patients.

This CDR3 comprises 14 residues. From germline, CDR1 is SGHRS and CDR2 YFSETQ. Deletions cut 0 bases from V and 6 bases from J, with 12 bases between. The chain is built from TRBV5-1 and TRBJ1-1, with D possibly matching TRBD1 (6 bases). The receptor was derived from a woman between 18 and 30 years old in good health. What was sequenced was Tregs from blood. The DNA of the CDR3 is TGCGCCAGCAGCTTGGCACGGGGGGCCGCTGAAGCTTTCTTT. Translating it yields CASSLARGAAEAFF.